The 3 T cell receptor beta chains below come from one sample, sequenced in a study of shared clonotypes between healthy human individuals. Some clones are missing from TCRdb's copy, which holds only in-frame ones; the method was immunoSEQ multiplex PCR. The sample consists of about 490,000 clones, around 80% of them appearing once. Sequencing was performed on PBMCs. Every receptor here comes from a woman aged 40 to 55 in good health. Some clones in this sample may be carry-over from other donors' samples.

The rearrangement links TRBV7-2 to TRBJ2-2, with D uncertain. CDR1 is SGHTA, CDR2 FQGNSA, per germline. V lost 5 bases and J 7 bases, leaving 8 bases between the germline ends. The CDR3 is made up of 12 amino acids. The CDR3 reads CASSMSVGELFF. CDR3 nucleotides: TGTGCCAGCAGCATGTCCGTCGGGGAGCTGTTTTTT.

This clone appeared once. The genes are TRBV2 and TRBJ1-5; D possibly corresponds to TRBD1 (6 bases). Deletions cut 4 bases from V and 5 bases from J, with 15 bases between. CDR3 size: 15 residues. Germline V gene lookup returns CDR1 SNHLY and CDR2 FYNNEI. CDR3 nucleotides: TGTGCCAGCAGTGTTTTGGGGGGGCGGTATCAGCCCCAGCATTTT. This codes for CASSVLGGRYQPQHF.

The chain employs TRBV12-2 and TRBJ2-5; TRBD1, the table's D call, was not compared with the DNA. The DNA end lines up better with TRBJ2-7; the J call may be wrong. TRBV12-2 is deemed a pseudogene. The CDR3 is 20 residues long. CDR3 loop: CASRPGQGAHLRVMSYEQYF. DNA of the CDR3: TGTGCAAGTCGCCCAGGACAGGGGGCGCATTTGAGAGTTATGTCCTACGAGCAGTACTTC.